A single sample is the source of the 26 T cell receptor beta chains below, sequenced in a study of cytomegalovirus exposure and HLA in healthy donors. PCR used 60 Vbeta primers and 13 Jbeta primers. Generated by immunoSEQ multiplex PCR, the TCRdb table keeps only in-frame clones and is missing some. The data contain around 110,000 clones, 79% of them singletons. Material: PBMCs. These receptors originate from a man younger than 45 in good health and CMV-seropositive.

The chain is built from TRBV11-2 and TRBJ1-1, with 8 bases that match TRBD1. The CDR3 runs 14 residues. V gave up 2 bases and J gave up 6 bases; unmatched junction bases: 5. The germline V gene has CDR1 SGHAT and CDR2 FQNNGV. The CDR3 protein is CASSLQGARAEAFF. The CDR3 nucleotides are TGTGCCAGCAGCTTACAGGGGGCGAGGGCTGAAGCTTTCTTT.

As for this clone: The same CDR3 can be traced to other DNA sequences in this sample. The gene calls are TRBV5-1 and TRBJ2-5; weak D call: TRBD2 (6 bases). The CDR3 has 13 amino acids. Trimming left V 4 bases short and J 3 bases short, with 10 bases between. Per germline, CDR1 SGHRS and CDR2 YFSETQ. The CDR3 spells CASSEGGEETQYF. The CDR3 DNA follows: TGCGCCAGCAGCGAAGGAGGGGAAGAGACCCAGTACTTC.

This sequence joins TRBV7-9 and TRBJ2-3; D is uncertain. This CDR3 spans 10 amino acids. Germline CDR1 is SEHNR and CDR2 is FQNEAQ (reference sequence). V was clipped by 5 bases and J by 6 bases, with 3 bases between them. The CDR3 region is CASSRDTQYF. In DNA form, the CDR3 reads TGTGCCAGCAGCCGGGATACGCAGTATTTT.

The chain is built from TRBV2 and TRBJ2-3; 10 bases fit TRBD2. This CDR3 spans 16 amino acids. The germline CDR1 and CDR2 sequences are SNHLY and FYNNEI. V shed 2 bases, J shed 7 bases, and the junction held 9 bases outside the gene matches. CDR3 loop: CASSEFASGRPNTQYF. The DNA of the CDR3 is TGTGCCAGCAGTGAATTTGCTAGCGGGAGACCAAATACGCAGTATTTT.

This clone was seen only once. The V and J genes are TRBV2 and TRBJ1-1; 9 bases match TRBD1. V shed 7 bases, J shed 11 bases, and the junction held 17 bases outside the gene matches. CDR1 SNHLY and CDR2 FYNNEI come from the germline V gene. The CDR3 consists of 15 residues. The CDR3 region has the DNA TGTGCCAGCACCACAGGGCCTACAGGGGGCGCGTCGGCTTTCTTT. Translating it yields CASTTGPTGGASAFF.

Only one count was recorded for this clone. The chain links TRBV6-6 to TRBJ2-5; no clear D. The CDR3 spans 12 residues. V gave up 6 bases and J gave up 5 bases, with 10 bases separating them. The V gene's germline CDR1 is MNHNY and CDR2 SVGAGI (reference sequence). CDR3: CASSPFGETQYF. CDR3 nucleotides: TGTGCCAGCAGCCCATTCGGGGAGACCCAGTACTTC.

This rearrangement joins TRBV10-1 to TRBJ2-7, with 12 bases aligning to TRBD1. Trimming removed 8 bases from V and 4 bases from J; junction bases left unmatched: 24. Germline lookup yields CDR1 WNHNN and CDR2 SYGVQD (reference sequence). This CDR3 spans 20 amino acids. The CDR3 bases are TGCGCCAGCTTCAAGGGTACCGGGACAGGGGGCCCCCTCAATAATTACGAGCAGTACTTC. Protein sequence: CASFKGTGTGGPLNNYEQYF.

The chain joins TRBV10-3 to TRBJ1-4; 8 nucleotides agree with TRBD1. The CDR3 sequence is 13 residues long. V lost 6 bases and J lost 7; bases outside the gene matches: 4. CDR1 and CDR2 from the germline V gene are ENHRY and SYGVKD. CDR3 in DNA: TGTGCCATCAGGGGACAGGAAGTTGAAAAACTGTTTTTT. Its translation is CAIRGQEVEKLFF.

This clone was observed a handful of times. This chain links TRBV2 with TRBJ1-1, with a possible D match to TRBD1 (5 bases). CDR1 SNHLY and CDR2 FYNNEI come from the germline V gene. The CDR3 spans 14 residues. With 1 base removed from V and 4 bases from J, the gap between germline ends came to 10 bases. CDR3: CASSEVSGGTEAFF. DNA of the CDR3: TGTGCCAGCAGTGAAGTCTCGGGGGGCACTGAAGCTTTCTTT.

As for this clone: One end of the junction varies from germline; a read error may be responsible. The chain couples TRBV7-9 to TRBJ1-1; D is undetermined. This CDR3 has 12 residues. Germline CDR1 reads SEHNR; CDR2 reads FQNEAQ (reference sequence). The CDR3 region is CSSSLVTAEAFF. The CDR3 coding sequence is TGTTCCAGCAGCTTAGTTACAGCCGAAGCTTTCTTT. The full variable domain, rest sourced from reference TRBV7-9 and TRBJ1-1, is DTGVSQNPRHKITKRGQNVTFRCDPISEHNRLYWYRQTLGQGPEFLTYFQNEAQLEKSRLLSDRFSAERPKGSFSTLEIQRTEQGDSAMYLCSSSLVTAEAFFGQGTRLTVV.

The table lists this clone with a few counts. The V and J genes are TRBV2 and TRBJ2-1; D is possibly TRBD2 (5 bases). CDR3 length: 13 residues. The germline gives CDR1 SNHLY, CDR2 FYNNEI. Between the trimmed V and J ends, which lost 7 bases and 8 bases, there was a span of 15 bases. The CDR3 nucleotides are TGTGCCAGCACCGTTCGGACTTTCGATGAGCAGTTCTTC. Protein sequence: CASTVRTFDEQFF. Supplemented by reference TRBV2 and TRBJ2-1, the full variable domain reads EPEVTQTPSHQVTQMGQEVILRCVPISNHLYFYWYRQILGQKVEFLVSFYNNEISEKSEIFDDQFSVERPDGSNFTLKIRSTKLEDSAMYFCASTVRTFDEQFFGPGTRLTVL.

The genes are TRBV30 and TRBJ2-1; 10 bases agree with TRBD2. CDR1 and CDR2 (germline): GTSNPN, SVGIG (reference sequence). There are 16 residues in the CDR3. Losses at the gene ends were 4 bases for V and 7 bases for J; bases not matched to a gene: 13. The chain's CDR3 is CAWTVPERGGGNEQFF. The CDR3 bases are TGTGCCTGGACCGTTCCCGAGCGGGGGGGCGGGAATGAGCAGTTCTTC.

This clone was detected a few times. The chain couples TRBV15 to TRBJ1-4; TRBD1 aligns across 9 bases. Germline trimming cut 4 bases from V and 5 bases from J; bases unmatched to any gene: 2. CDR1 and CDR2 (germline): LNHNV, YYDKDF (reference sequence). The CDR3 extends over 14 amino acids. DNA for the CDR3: TGTGCCACCAGCAAAGGACAGGGGAATGAAAAACTGTTTTTT. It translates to CATSKGQGNEKLFF. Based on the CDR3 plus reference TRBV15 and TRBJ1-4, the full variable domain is DAMVIQNPRYQVTQFGKPVTLSCSQTLNHNVMYWYQQKSSQAPKLLFHYYDKDFNNEADTPDNFQSRRPNTSFCFLDIRSPGLGDTAMYLCATSKGQGNEKLFFGSGTQLSVL.

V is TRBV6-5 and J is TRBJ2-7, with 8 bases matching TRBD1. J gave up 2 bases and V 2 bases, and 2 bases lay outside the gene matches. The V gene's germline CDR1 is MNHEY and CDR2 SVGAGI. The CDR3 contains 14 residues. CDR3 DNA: TGTGCCAGCAGTTACGACAGGGGCACCTACGAGCAGTACTTC. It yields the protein CASSYDRGTYEQYF.

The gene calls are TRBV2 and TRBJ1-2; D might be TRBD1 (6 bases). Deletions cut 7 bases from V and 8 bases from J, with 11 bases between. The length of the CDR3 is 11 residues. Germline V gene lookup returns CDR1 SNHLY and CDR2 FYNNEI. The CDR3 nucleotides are TGTGCCAGCAACAGGGACGGGGGCTACACCTTC. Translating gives CASNRDGGYTF.

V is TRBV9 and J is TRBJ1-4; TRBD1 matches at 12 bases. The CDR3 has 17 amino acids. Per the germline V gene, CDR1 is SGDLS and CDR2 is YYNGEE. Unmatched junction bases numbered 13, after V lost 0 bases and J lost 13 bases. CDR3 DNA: TGTGCCAGCAGCGTAGGAGGGACAGGGGGCGAAATGGGTGTACTGTTTTTT. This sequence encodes CASSVGGTGGEMGVLFF.

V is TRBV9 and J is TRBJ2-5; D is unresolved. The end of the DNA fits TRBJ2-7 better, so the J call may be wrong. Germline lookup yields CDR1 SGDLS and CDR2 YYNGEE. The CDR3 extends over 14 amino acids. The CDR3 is CASSPTANSYEQYF. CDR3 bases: TGTGCCAGCAGCCCAACTGCCAATTCCTACGAGCAGTACTTC.

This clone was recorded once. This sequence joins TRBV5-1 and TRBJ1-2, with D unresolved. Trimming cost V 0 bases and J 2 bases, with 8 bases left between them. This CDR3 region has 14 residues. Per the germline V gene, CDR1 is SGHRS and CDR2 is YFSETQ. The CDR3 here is CASSLENRNYGYTF. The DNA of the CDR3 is TGCGCCAGCAGCTTGGAAAACAGAAACTATGGCTACACCTTC.

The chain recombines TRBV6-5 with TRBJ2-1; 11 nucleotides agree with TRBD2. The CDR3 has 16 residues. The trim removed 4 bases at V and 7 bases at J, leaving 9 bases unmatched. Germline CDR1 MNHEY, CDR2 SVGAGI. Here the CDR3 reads CASSSLTSGSRNEQFF. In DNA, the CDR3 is TGTGCCAGCAGTTCCCTCACTAGCGGGAGCAGGAATGAGCAGTTCTTC.

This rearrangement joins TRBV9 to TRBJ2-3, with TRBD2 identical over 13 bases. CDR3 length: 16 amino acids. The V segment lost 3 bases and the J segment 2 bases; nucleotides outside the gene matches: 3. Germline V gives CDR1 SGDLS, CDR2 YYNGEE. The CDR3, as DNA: TGTGCCAGCAGCGCCGGACTAGCGGGGGCCACAGATACGCAGTATTTT. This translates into CASSAGLAGATDTQYF. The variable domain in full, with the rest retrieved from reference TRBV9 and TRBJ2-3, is DSGVTQTPKHLITATGQRVTLRCSPRSGDLSVYWYQQSLDQGLQFLIQYYNGEERAKGNILERFSAQQFPDLHSELNLSSLELGDSALYFCASSAGLAGATDTQYFGPGTRLTVL.

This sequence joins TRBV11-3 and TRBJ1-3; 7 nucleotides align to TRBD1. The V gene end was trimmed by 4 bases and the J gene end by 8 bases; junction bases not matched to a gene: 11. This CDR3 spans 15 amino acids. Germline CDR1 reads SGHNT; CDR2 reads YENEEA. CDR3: CASSSTGVSQDTIYF. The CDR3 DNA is TGTGCCAGCAGCTCCACAGGGGTTTCGCAAGACACCATATATTTT.

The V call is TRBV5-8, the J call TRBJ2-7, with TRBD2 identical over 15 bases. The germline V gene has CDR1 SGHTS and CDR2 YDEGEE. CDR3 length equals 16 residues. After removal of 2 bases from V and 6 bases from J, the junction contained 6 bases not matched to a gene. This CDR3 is CASSFSGLAGGFEQYF. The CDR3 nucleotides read TGTGCCAGCAGCTTCTCGGGACTAGCGGGAGGTTTCGAGCAGTACTTC.

As DNA, the CDR3 is TGTGCCAGCAGCTTCAGTGATGAGCAGTTCTTC. Amino acids: CASSFSDEQFF. The chain is built from TRBV5-6 and TRBJ2-1; D call uncertain. Germline V CDR1 and CDR2: SGHDT, YYEEEE. This CDR3 contains 11 residues. Trimming shortened V by 2 bases and J by 8 bases, and 5 bases separated the two germline ends.

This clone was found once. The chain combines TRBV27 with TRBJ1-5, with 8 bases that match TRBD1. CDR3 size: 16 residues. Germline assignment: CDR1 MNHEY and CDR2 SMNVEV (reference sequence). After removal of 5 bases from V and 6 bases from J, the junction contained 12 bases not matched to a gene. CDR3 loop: CASSPGQGDNAQPQHF. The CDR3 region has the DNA TGTGCCAGCAGTCCTGGACAGGGTGACAATGCTCAGCCCCAGCATTTT.

This chain's CDR3 is CASSVYSTGELFF. The CDR3 bases are TGTGCCAGCAGTGTGTATTCCACCGGGGAGCTGTTTTTT. V is TRBV2 and J is TRBJ2-2; D gene uncertain. The ends were cut back, 4 bases at V and 4 bases at J, with 7 bases in the middle. CDR1 is SNHLY, CDR2 FYNNEI, per germline. The CDR3 length is 13 residues.

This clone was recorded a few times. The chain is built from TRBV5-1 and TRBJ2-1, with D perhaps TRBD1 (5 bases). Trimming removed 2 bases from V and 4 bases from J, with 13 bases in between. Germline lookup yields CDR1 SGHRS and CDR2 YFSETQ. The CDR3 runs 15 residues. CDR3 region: CASSFRERVYNEQFF. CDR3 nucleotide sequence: TGCGCCAGCAGCTTCAGGGAAAGGGTTTACAATGAGCAGTTCTTC.